The rows below give T cell receptor beta chains drawn from one sample of a study of T cell responses to AZD1222 COVID-19 vaccine. Sequencing used immunoSEQ multiplex PCR; TCRdb keeps in-frame clones, though not all of them. The profile covers over 120,000 clones, with 93% appearing a single time and around 5% taken by the ten largest. Sequenced here: peripheral blood, sampled on day 0 of AZD1222 vaccination. These receptors were obtained from an adult in good health. The CDR3 runs from the conserved cysteine through the conserved F or W. A D gene is named only where the DNA matches it firmly. Size values are once, few and many counts, or a class for expanded clones, and some rows have none.

v_call,j_call,clone_size,d_call,cdr3_aa,cdr3_nt
TRBV12-3/TRBV12-4,TRBJ2-2,.,.,CASSTNTGELFF,TGTGCCAGCAGTACGAACACCGGGGAGCTGTTTTTT
TRBV9,TRBJ1-2,.,TRBD1,CASSVADRGYGYTF,TGTGCCAGCAGCGTAGCGGACAGGGGTTATGGCTACACCTTC
TRBV2,TRBJ2-2,few,.,CASRDSNTGELFF,TGTGCCAGCAGGGACAGCAACACCGGGGAGCTGTTTTTT
TRBV6-4,TRBJ1-4,once,TRBD1,CASTTIDRGQDEKLFF,TGTGCCAGCACTACCATCGACAGGGGGCAAGATGAAAAACTGTTTTTT
TRBV19,TRBJ2-5,.,.,CASSLGGGGETQYF,TGTGCCAGTAGTCTCGGAGGGGGCGGAGAGACCCAGTACTTC
TRBV9,TRBJ2-7,.,.,CASSKGGQPVYEQYF,TGTGCCAGCAGCAAAGGGGGACAACCTGTCTACGAGCAGTACTTC
TRBV9,TRBJ2-2,.,TRBD2,CASSVDSGRGTGELFF,TGTGCCAGCAGCGTAGATAGCGGGAGGGGCACCGGGGAGCTGTTTTTT
TRBV7-8,TRBJ2-3,.,TRBD1,CASTPTTGFTDTQYF,TGTGCCAGCACCCCGACGACAGGGTTCACAGATACGCAGTATTTT
TRBV12-2,TRBJ1-2,.,.,CASRLYPQVPATNYGYTF,TGTGCAAGTCGCCTCTACCCACAGGTGCCGGCCACTAACTATGGCTACACCTTC
TRBV2,TRBJ2-1,.,.,CASSEIADNEQFF,TGTGCCAGCAGTGAAATAGCGGACAATGAGCAGTTCTTC
TRBV7-9,TRBJ1-4,.,TRBD1,CASSSRDRFEKLFF,TGTGCCAGCAGCTCCCGGGACAGATTTGAAAAACTGTTTTTT
TRBV4-1,TRBJ1-1,.,.,CASSQRWAGGVGNTEAFF,TGCGCCAGCAGCCAACGTTGGGCAGGAGGGGTTGGGAACACTGAAGCTTTCTTT
TRBV4-1,TRBJ1-2,.,TRBD1,CASSHGTGPHYGYTF,TGCGCCAGCAGCCACGGGACAGGGCCCCACTATGGCTACACCTTC
TRBV5-4,TRBJ2-1,.,.,CASSPRQGGEQFF,TGTGCCAGCAGCCCAAGACAGGGAGGGGAGCAGTTCTTC
TRBV27,TRBJ1-3,few,.,CASSLSMSPSGNTIYF,TGTGCCAGCAGTTTATCGATGAGTCCCTCTGGAAACACCATATATTTT
TRBV10-1,TRBJ1-5,.,.,CASRGRDTSNQPQHF,TGCGCCAGCAGAGGGAGAGATACTAGCAATCAGCCCCAGCATTTT
TRBV7-2,TRBJ1-1,.,TRBD1,CASSLDPGQGAEAFF,TGTGCCAGCAGCTTAGATCCAGGACAGGGGGCTGAAGCTTTCTTT
TRBV11-3,TRBJ2-7,.,.,CASSLDEATGYEQYF,TGTGCCAGCAGCTTAGATGAGGCCACGGGGTACGAGCAGTACTTC
TRBV15,TRBJ2-1,.,.,CATSRSLADFTNEQFF,TGTGCCACCAGCAGATCGCTAGCAGACTTTACCAATGAGCAGTTCTTC
TRBV27,TRBJ2-7,.,TRBD2,CASSLSTSGIYEQYF,TGTGCCAGCAGTTTATCGACTAGCGGGATCTACGAGCAGTACTTC
TRBV28,TRBJ1-1,.,.,CASSSAEGRNTEAFF,TGTGCCAGCAGTTCGGCGGAAGGAAGGAACACTGAAGCTTTCTTT
TRBV3-1/TRBV3-2,TRBJ2-7,.,TRBD1,CASSQPGQGTYEQYF,TGTGCCAGCAGCCAACCGGGACAGGGGACCTACGAGCAGTACTTC
TRBV29-1,TRBJ2-3,.,TRBD2,CSVEGTSGRAITDTQYF,TGCAGCGTTGAGGGGACTAGCGGGAGGGCCATCACAGATACGCAGTATTTT
TRBV19,TRBJ1-5,.,TRBD1,CASSNTRTGVNQPQHF,TGTGCCAGTAGCAATACGCGGACAGGGGTCAATCAGCCCCAGCATTTT
TRBV6-1,TRBJ1-1,.,.,CASSEAPGREAFF,TGTGCCAGCAGTGAAGCTCCGGGCAGGGAAGCTTTCTTT
TRBV5-6,TRBJ1-2,.,TRBD1,CASSLAGTGGFGYTF,TGTGCCAGCAGCTTGGCCGGGACAGGGGGCTTTGGCTACACCTTC
TRBV9,TRBJ1-5,.,TRBD1,CASSATGSNQPQHF,TGTGCCAGCAGCGCGACAGGGTCCAATCAGCCCCAGCATTTT
TRBV4-1,TRBJ2-7,once,TRBD1,CASSRVGQGASYEQYF,TGCGCCAGCAGCAGGGTGGGACAGGGGGCCTCCTACGAGCAGTACTTC
TRBV12-5,TRBJ1-1,once,TRBD1,CASGLNRGEVTEAFF,TGTGCTAGTGGCCTCAACAGGGGGGAGGTCACTGAAGCTTTCTTT
TRBV9,TRBJ1-1,.,.,CASSVAGEDTEAFF,TGTGCCAGCAGCGTAGCAGGTGAGGACACTGAAGCTTTCTTT
TRBV9,TRBJ1-2,.,.,CASSSTRDNNYGYTF,TGTGCCAGCAGCTCCACAAGGGACAATAACTATGGCTACACCTTC
TRBV4-1,TRBJ2-7,.,TRBD1,CASSQDRTGYEQYF,TGCGCCAGCAGCCAAGATAGGACAGGGTACGAGCAGTACTTC
TRBV28,TRBJ1-1,.,.,CASSSPATEAFF,TGTGCCAGCAGTTCCCCGGCCACTGAAGCTTTCTTT
TRBV6-1,TRBJ2-7,.,TRBD2,CASSESWREDEQYF,TGTGCCAGCAGTGAGAGTTGGCGGGAGGACGAGCAGTACTTC
TRBV4-1,TRBJ2-1,.,.,CASSQGRGTYNEQFF,TGCGCCAGCAGCCAAGGAAGGGGAACCTACAATGAGCAGTTCTTC